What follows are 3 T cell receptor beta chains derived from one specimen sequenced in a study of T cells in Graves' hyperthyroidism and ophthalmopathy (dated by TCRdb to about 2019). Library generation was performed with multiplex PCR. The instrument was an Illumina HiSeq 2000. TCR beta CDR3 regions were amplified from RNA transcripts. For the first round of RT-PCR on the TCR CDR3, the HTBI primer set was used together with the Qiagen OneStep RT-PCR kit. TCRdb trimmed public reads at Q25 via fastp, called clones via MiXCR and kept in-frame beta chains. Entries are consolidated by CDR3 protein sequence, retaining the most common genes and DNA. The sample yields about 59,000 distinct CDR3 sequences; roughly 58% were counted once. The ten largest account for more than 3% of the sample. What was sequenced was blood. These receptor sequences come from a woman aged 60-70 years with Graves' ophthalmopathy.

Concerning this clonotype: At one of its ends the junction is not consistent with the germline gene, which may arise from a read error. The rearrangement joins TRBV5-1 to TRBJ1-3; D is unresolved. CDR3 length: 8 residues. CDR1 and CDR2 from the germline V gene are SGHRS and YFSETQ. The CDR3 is CASSLGEF. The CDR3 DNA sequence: TGCGCCAGCAGCTTGGGAGAGTTT.

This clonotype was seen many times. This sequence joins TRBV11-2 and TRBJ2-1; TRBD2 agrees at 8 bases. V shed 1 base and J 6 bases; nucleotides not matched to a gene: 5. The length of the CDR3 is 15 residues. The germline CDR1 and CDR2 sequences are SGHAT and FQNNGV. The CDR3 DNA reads TGTGCCAGCAGCTTAGCTAGCGGGTTCTCCAATGAGCAGTTCTTC. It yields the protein CASSLASGFSNEQFF.

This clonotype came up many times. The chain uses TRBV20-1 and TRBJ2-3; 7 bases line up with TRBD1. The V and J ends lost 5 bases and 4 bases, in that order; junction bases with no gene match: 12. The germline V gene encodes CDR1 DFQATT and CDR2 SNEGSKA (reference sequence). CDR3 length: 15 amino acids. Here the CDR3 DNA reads TGCAGTGCTCCACAAAGACAGGGTATTGCAGATACGCAGTATTTT. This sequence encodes CSAPQRQGIADTQYF.